This TCR beta chain comes out of a study of cytomegalovirus exposure and HLA in healthy donors. PCR was performed using 60 Vbeta and 13 Jbeta primers. Some clones are missing from TCRdb's copy, which holds only in-frame ones; the method was immunoSEQ multiplex PCR. The data contain fewer than 40,000 clones, roughly 82% of them singletons. CDR3 size: 15 residues. V was pared by 8 bases and J by 0 bases, with 7 bases of the junction left unmatched. Germline assignment: CDR1 MNHNS and CDR2 SASEGT. Remarks on this clone: The target antigen is unknown.

The study, taken as a whole, reports: A later analysis associated 16,951 TCR beta sequences with HLA alleles at a 0.05 false discovery rate. Some V segments (TRBV6-2 and TRBV6-3 among them) were excluded as indistinguishable. A later analysis found most CMV-associated TCR beta chains apparently HLA-restricted.

The receptor was derived from a young woman in good health and CMV-seronegative. Sequences were obtained from PBMCs. This sequence joins TRBV6-1 and TRBJ1-3; 7 nucleotides align to TRBD1. The CDR3 DNA follows: TGTGCCAGCTCGACAGGGATCGTCTCTGGAAACACCATATATTTT. Translation: CASSTGIVSGNTIYF.